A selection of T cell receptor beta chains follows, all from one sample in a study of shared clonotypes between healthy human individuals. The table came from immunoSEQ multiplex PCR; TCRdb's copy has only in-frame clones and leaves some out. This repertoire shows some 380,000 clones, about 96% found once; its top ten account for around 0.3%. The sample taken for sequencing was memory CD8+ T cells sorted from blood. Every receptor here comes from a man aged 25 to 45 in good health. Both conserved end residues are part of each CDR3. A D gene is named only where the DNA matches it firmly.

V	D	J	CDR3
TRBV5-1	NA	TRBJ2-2	CASRQGRLTGELFF
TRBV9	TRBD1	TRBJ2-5	CASSYRGETQYF
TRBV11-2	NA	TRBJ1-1	CASTQPTGGGTEAFF
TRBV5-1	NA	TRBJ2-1	CASSLGGGRQFF
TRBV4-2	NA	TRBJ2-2	CASSQDPGQNTGELFF
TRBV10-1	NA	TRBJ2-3	CASSDWNTQYF
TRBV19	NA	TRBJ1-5	CASSIGGHLYSNQPQHF
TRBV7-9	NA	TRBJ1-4	CASSPRGGDHEKLFF
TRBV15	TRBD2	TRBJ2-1	CATSRVGAGAYNEQFF
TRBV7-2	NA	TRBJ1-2	CASSLAAVNYGYTF
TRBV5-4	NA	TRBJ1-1	CASRRFAGTGDTEAFF
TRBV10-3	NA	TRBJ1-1	CAIKAPWGTEAFF
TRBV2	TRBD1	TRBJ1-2	CARTGTGNGYTF
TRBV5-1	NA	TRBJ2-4	CASSLGDRDLNIQYF
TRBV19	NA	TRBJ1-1	CASSIGGLMNTEAFF
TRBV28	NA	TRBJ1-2	CASSLPLRTYGYTF
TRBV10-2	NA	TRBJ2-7	CASTGRGASYEQYF
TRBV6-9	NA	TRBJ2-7	CASSYPGHSYEQYF
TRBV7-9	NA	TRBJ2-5	CASSLATAGETQYF
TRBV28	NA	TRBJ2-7	CASSLNREQYF
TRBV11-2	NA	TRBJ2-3	CASSLVWQITDTQYF
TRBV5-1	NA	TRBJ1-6	CASSLRGYSPLHF
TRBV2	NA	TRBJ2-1	CASFSPLSSYNEQFF
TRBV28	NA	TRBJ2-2	CASSFGGLSITGELFF
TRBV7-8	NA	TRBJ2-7	CASSPTAGPGYEQYF
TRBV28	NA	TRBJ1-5	CASRSFISRLGYGQPQHF
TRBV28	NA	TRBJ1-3	CASYRTSGNTIYF
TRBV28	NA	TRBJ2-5	CASGTGFQQETQYF
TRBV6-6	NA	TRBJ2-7	CASSSPTVEQYF
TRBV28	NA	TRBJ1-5	CASSLGGQPQHF
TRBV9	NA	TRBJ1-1	CASSASTGWAEAFF
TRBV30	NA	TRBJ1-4	CAWSVGWGGATNEKLFF
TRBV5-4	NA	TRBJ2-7	CASSTDYEQYF
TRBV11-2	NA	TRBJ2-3	CASSLAGTGRDTQYF
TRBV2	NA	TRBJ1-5	CASSETRFSNQPQHF
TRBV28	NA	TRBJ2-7	CASSPDSYEQYF
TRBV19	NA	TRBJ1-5	CASSMVTGDQPQHF
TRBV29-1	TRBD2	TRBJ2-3	CSVGAGRGDTDTQYF
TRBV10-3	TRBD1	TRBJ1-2	CAIIPGQAGYTF
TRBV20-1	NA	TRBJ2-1	CSARDLREQFF